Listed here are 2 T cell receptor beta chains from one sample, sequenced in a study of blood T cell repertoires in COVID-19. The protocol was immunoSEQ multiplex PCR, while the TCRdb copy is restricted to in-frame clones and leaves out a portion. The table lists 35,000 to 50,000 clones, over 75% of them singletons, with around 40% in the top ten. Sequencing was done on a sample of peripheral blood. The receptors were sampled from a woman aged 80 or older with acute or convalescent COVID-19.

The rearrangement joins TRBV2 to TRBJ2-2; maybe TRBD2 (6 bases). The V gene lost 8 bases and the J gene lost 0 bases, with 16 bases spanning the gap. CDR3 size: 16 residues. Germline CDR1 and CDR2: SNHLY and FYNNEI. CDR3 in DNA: TGTGCCAGCCCTGTTTCACCGGGGGCGAACACCGGGGAGCTGTTTTTT. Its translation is CASPVSPGANTGELFF.

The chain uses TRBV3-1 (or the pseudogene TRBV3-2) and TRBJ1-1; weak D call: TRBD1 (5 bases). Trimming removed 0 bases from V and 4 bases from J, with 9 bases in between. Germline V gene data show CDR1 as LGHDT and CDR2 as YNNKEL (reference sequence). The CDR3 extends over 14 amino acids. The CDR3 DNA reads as TGTGCCAGCAGCCAAGATTACGGGGGCACTGAAGCTTTCTTT. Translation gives CASSQDYGGTEAFF.